The present entry profiles one T cell receptor beta chain with its context. This clonotype was recorded many times. Its antigen is unknown. Base qualities are not recorded, but no much larger clone differs from it by a single base. This sample was included in a study of early T cells in non-severe SARS-CoV-2 infection (dated by TCRdb to the early 2020s). About the full investigation: Because TCR sequencing was done on bulk RNA from unsorted whole blood, the alpha and beta chains could not be paired. Overall study results and their limits: VDJdb matching was skewed toward anti-spike CD8 responses, so virus-specific expansions were likely underestimated and private and CD4 specificities were missed.

The study was a case-control design nested within a healthcare worker cohort in London, UK, with weekly nasopharyngeal swab PCR tests and blood sampling. Healthcare workers were recruited during the week of the UK lockdown, between 23 and 31 March 2020, and followed weekly for up to roughly 15 weeks. Libraries came from 5' RACE. TCRdb names NextSeq 500 as the instrument used. To correct for sequencing error and PCR bias, the TCR library protocol tagged individual cDNA molecules with unique molecular identifiers. Both TCR alpha and beta chains were sequenced, and tight co-correlation was observed between alpha and beta sequence abundances in each sample. The original methods were these. Decombinator V4 was used to annotate the V gene, J gene and CDR3 of the TCR sequences. Expanded TCRs were defined as changing significantly between any two time points under a Poisson model with p below 0.0001. TCR abundances were normalised to the total number of TCRs sequenced in each sample and reported as counts per million. MAIT TCRs were defined by TRAV1-2 paired with TRAJ12, TRAJ20 or TRAJ33, and iNKT TCRs by TRAV10 paired with TRAJ18. VDJdb, accessed 1 November 2021, was searched for CMV, EBV and SARS-CoV-2 annotated TCRs, excluding TCRs annotated for multiple antigens. TCRdb passed the public sequencing reads through fastp at Q25 and MiXCR, retaining productive beta sequences. Rows merge per CDR3 protein into single entries with the most common DNA and genes. The V and J calls were not made by the authors but by TCRdb's processing. In all, the sample holds roughly 63,000 distinct CDR3 sequences, and 12% of those were seen once. The ten most abundant clones make up about 1.2% of the sample.

CDR3 length: 14 amino acids, cysteine to phenylalanine. This entry keeps only the CDR3 DNA: 42 bases, framed from base 1. Trimming costs V 2 bases and J 8 bases, and their ends lie 18 bases apart. CDR1 and CDR2, looked up from the germline V gene (reference sequence), are DFQATT and SNEGSKA. This receptor was identified in an adult who was a healthcare worker with PCR-confirmed SARS-CoV-2 infection or an uninfected control (not recorded which). The donor label of this sample is uncertain. The sequencing here drew on whole blood, taken at baseline. The chain is assembled from TRBV20-1 and TRBJ1-1; the D segment could be TRBD1, given 6 matching bases. The base sequence is TGCAGTGCTAGACCGCCCAAACGGGGGGGCGAAGCTTTCTTT. It is translated as CSARPPKRGGEAFF.